This T cell receptor beta chain was captured in a study of blood T cell repertoires in COVID-19. As for the study in general: Acute and convalescent COVID-19 specimens originated in the United States, Italy and Spain. T cells, B-cell-depleted T cells, or PBMCs provided the cDNA or gDNA that served as material.

Profiled with immunoSEQ multiplex PCR; TCRdb holds only in-frame clones, not every one. The data show tens of thousands of clones, approximately 88% seen once. The germline gives CDR1 SGHDN, CDR2 FVKESK. This CDR3 region has 13 residues. V gave up 5 bases and J gave up 5 bases, with 10 bases separating them. The sequence derives from a human donor in a cohort sampled during active COVID-19. This chain connects TRBV14 to TRBJ1-5, with D hard to call. The material sequenced was peripheral blood. CDR3: CASSSTSDQPQHF. As DNA, the CDR3 is TGTGCCAGCAGCTCAACTTCCGATCAGCCCCAGCATTTT. The entire variable domain, with the rest obtained from reference TRBV14 and TRBJ1-5, is as follows: EAGVTQFPSHSVIEKGQTVTLRCDPISGHDNLYWYRRVMGKEIKFLLHFVKESKQDESGMPNNRFLAERTGGTYSTLKVQPAELEDSGVYFCASSSTSDQPQHFGDGTRLSIL.